This TCR beta chain was retrieved from a study of CD8 T cells in ankylosing spondylitis. The CDR3 totals 15 residues. J was trimmed by 2 bases and V by 2 bases; bases with no gene match: 1. Germline lookup yields CDR1 LNHNV and CDR2 YYDKDF (reference sequence). Quantitative molecular-barcoded 5'-RACE generated the TCR beta libraries. MiXCR was run by TCRdb on the 5' RACE reads, yielding one entry per CDR3 protein. The sample contains more than 35,000 distinct CDR3 sequences, 6% of which appear only once. This clonotype was recorded many times. The target antigen is unknown. Findings and caveats of the study: According to the report, clones linked to the disease were significantly enriched in matched synovial fluid samples taken from ankylosing spondylitis patients. Typical of ankylosing spondylitis blood, it appeared, was a TCR beta motif of roughly eight highly homologous variants.

The source material was blood, either unsorted or a sorted T cell fraction (not recorded which). This sequence originates from a male donor with ankylosing spondylitis or in good health (not recorded which). This chain connects TRBV15 to TRBJ2-3, with 10 bases identical to TRBD2. The chain's CDR3 is CATSRLAGATDTQYF. As DNA, the CDR3 is TGTGCCACCAGCAGACTAGCGGGAGCCACAGATACGCAGTATTTT.